The 11 T cell receptor beta chains presented below share a single source sample, sequenced in a study of blood T cell repertoires in COVID-19. Assay used: immunoSEQ multiplex PCR; TCRdb lists only in-frame clones, some missing. The profile covers approximately 280,000 clones, with approximately 83% appearing a single time and approximately 11% taken by the ten largest. Source material: peripheral blood. These TCRs come from an older woman with acute or convalescent COVID-19.

CDR3 sequence: CASSPRQGFEQYF. DNA of the CDR3: TGTGCCAGCAGCCCCAGACAGGGGTTCGAGCAGTACTTC. This sequence joins TRBV5-6 and TRBJ2-7; 8 nucleotides agree with TRBD1. This CDR3 has 13 residues. Germline V gene data show CDR1 as SGHDT and CDR2 as YYEEEE. The J segment lost 6 bases and the V segment lost 4 bases, leaving 6 bases of the junction unmatched.

The chain is built from TRBV7-2 and TRBJ2-1; D unclear. V was cut by 4 bases and J by 5 bases, with 18 bases left in between. This CDR3 has 16 residues. Germline values: CDR1 SGHTA, CDR2 FQGNSA. CDR3 DNA sequence: TGTGCCAGCAGCTCGCCTGTCCTACTTTACCACAATGAGCAGTTCTTC. It codes for CASSSPVLLYHNEQFF. Full variable domain (rest looked up from reference TRBV7-2 and TRBJ2-1): GAGVSQSPSNKVTEKGKDVELRCDPISGHTALYWYRQSLGQGLEFLIYFQGNSAPDKSGLPSDRFSAERTGGSVSTLTIQRTQQEDSAVYLCASSSPVLLYHNEQFFGPGTRLTVL.

The rearrangement links TRBV18 to TRBJ1-2; 10 bases match TRBD1. The ends lost 2 bases at V and 0 bases at J; junction bases unmatched: 9. The CDR3 loop spans 18 amino acids. CDR1 is KGHSH and CDR2 is LQKENI in the germline V gene. CDR3: CASSPADRGPTANYGYTF. The CDR3 DNA is TGTGCCAGCTCACCAGCCGACAGGGGGCCGACAGCTAACTATGGCTACACCTTC.

The chain employs TRBV15 and TRBJ1-5; D is unresolved. CDR1 and CDR2 from the germline V gene are LNHNV and YYDKDF (reference sequence). The CDR3 has 16 amino acids. V was trimmed by 4 bases and J by 5 bases, leaving 18 bases between them. The CDR3 is CATSTGSPGRDQPQHF. DNA for the CDR3: TGTGCCACCAGCACGGGATCGCCCGGAAGGGATCAGCCCCAGCATTTT. The full variable domain, in which reference TRBV15 and TRBJ1-5 provide the parts outside the CDR3, is DAMVIQNPRYQVTQFGKPVTLSCSQTLNHNVMYWYQQKSSQAPKLLFHYYDKDFNNEADTPDNFQSRRPNTSFCFLDIRSPGLGDTAMYLCATSTGSPGRDQPQHFGDGTRLSIL.

This chain's CDR3 is CATSDQGFEAGELFF. CDR3 bases: TGTGCCACCAGTGATCAGGGCTTCGAAGCCGGGGAGCTGTTTTTT. The J gene is TRBJ2-2, the V gene TRBV24-1; D may be TRBD1 (5 bases). V lost 3 bases and J 6 bases, leaving 13 bases between the germline ends. The germline CDR1 and CDR2 sequences are KGHDR and SFDVKD. CDR3 length: 15 residues.

The rearrangement uses TRBV10-3 and TRBJ2-7, with 7 nucleotides matching TRBD1. CDR1 and CDR2 (germline): ENHRY, SYGVKD. There are 12 residues in the CDR3. The trim removed 4 bases at V and 9 bases at J, leaving 6 bases unmatched. CDR3 DNA sequence: TGTGCCATCAGTGTGGACCGACAGGGGCAGTACTTC. This codes for CAISVDRQGQYF.

This clone was seen repeatedly, ten times or more. The V call is TRBV6-1, the J call TRBJ1-2; TRBD1 aligns across 9 bases. The CDR3 consists of 17 residues. V lost 4 bases to trimming and J lost 5 bases; unmatched junction nucleotides: 14. CDR1 MNHNS and CDR2 SASEGT come from the germline V gene. The CDR3 protein is CASSASPGQGSLYGYTF. The CDR3 region has the DNA TGTGCCAGCAGTGCGAGTCCTGGACAGGGGAGTTTATATGGCTACACCTTC.

This sequence joins TRBV3-1 (or the pseudogene TRBV3-2) and TRBJ1-2, with 7 positions matching TRBD1. Germline CDR1 LGHDT, CDR2 YNNKEL (reference sequence). The length of the CDR3 is 11 residues. The ends lost 6 bases at V and 8 bases at J; junction bases unmatched: 3. Here the CDR3 reads CASSDRAGYTF. The CDR3 nucleotides are TGTGCCAGCAGTGACAGGGCGGGCTACACCTTC.

This chain links TRBV2 with TRBJ2-1; no clear D. This CDR3 is 11 amino acids long. The ends were cut back, 8 bases at V and 4 bases at J, with 6 bases in the middle. The germline CDR1 and CDR2 sequences are SNHLY and FYNNEI. CDR3 nucleotides: TGTGCCAGCTCGAGGTACAATGAGCAGTTCTTC. This gives the protein CASSRYNEQFF.

The rearrangement joins TRBV2 to TRBJ1-1; TRBD1 matches 7 bases. V shed 7 bases, J shed 0 bases, and the junction held 5 bases outside the gene matches. This CDR3 comprises 14 residues. Germline values: CDR1 SNHLY, CDR2 FYNNEI. The CDR3 region has the DNA TGTGCCAGCATTCCAGGGGGAATGAACACTGAAGCTTTCTTT. It yields the protein CASIPGGMNTEAFF. Filled out from reference TRBV2 and TRBJ1-1, the complete variable domain reads EPEVTQTPSHQVTQMGQEVILRCVPISNHLYFYWYRQILGQKVEFLVSFYNNEISEKSEIFDDQFSVERPDGSNFTLKIRSTKLEDSAMYFCASIPGGMNTEAFFGQGTRLTVV.

The rearrangement links TRBV19 to TRBJ1-3; tentatively, D is TRBD1 (6 bases). There are 17 residues in the CDR3. Germline V gene lookup returns CDR1 LNHDA and CDR2 SQIVND (reference sequence). V was trimmed by 6 bases and J by 0 bases, leaving 18 bases between them. CDR3 sequence: CASSEIMRGHSGNTIYF. CDR3 DNA sequence: TGTGCCAGTAGCGAAATTATGCGGGGGCACTCTGGAAACACCATATATTTT.